This is a list of T cell receptor beta chains from one sample in a study of graft-versus-host responses after intestinal transplantation. TCRdb's table, derived via immunoSEQ multiplex PCR, lists solely in-frame clones and lacks some. The sample lists some 86,000 clones; 75% to 95% were seen once. The antigens these receptors bind are not known. The sequences come from unstimulated CD8+ T cells sorted from spleen or lymph node cells, collected before intestinal transplant. The origin of the receptors is a human donor who received an intestinal transplant. CDR3s include the opening cysteine and the closing phenylalanine or tryptophan. Fields, in order: D gene, J gene, clone size, V gene, CDR3 protein, CDR3 DNA. D genes are given only for firm matches. Size is omitted from some rows. Given values are once, few, many or a class for expanded clones.

>NA|TRBJ2-1|NA|TRBV27
CASSFQDFTYNEQFF
TGTGCCAGCAGTTTTCAGGACTTTACCTACAATGAGCAGTTCTTC
>NA|TRBJ2-7|NA|TRBV19
CASRSVWGASYEQYF
TGTGCCAGTAGATCGGTGTGGGGGGCTAGCTACGAGCAGTACTTC
>NA|TRBJ1-1|NA|TRBV6-1
CASSYRPAQTEAFF
TGTGCCAGCAGTTATCGGCCGGCGCAAACTGAAGCTTTCTTT
>TRBD1|TRBJ2-3|NA|TRBV18
CASSPGPGQRTDTQYF
TGTGCCAGCTCACCGGGTCCGGGACAGAGGACAGATACGCAGTATTTT
>NA|TRBJ2-7|NA|TRBV7-9
CASSTRDFYEQYF
TGTGCCAGCAGCACCCGGGACTTCTACGAGCAGTACTTC
>NA|TRBJ2-1|NA|TRBV5-1
CASSLAEGSYNEQFF
TGCGCCAGCAGCTTGGCCGAGGGTTCCTACAATGAGCAGTTCTTC
>NA|TRBJ2-1|NA|TRBV19
CASSTFRDAYNEQFF
TGTGCCAGTAGTACCTTCAGGGACGCCTACAATGAGCAGTTCTTC
>NA|TRBJ1-2|NA|TRBV28
CASSEDRIYGYTF
TGTGCCAGCAGTGAGGACAGAATCTATGGCTACACCTTC
>TRBD2|TRBJ2-2|NA|TRBV30
CAWSVWREMGELFF
TGTGCCTGGAGTGTATGGCGGGAGATGGGGGAGCTGTTTTTT
>NA|TRBJ1-3|NA|TRBV14
CASSSTRGSSGNTIYF
TGTGCCAGCAGCTCTACTCGGGGCAGCTCTGGAAACACCATATATTTT
>NA|TRBJ2-7|NA|TRBV9
CASSVGSAKSYEQYF
TGTGCCAGCAGCGTAGGCTCGGCTAAATCCTACGAGCAGTACTTC
>NA|TRBJ1-2|NA|TRBV9
CASSETFDYGYTF
TGTGCCAGCAGCGAAACATTCGACTATGGCTACACCTTC
>TRBD2|TRBJ2-2|NA|TRBV4-2
CASSLGLAGVTDTGELFF
TGTGCCAGCAGCCTGGGACTAGCGGGGGTCACGGATACCGGGGAGCTGTTTTTT
>TRBD2|TRBJ2-3|NA|TRBV27
CASSSILAGGADTQYF
TGTGCCAGCAGTTCCATTTTAGCGGGAGGTGCAGATACGCAGTATTTT
>TRBD2|TRBJ2-4|NA|TRBV29-1
CSALAGDAKNIQYF
TGCAGCGCGTTAGCGGGAGACGCCAAAAACATTCAGTACTTC
>NA|TRBJ2-1|once|TRBV7-9
CASSLVSIVNEQFF
TGTGCCAGCAGCTTAGTTTCGATAGTGAATGAGCAGTTCTTC
>NA|TRBJ1-4|NA|TRBV4-1
CASSQVGGQVFF
TGCGCCAGCAGCCAAGTGGGGGGTCAAGTGTTTTTT
>NA|TRBJ1-1|NA|TRBV21-1
CASSSRGATAFF
TGTGCCAGCAGCTCCCGGGGGGCGACGGCTTTCTTT
>TRBD2|TRBJ2-7|NA|TRBV6-5
CASSYGEGTYEQYF
TGTGCCAGCAGTTACGGGGAGGGGACCTACGAGCAGTACTTC
>NA|TRBJ2-7|NA|TRBV10-3
CAIKGPGTYEQYF
TGTGCCATCAAGGGGCCGGGAACCTACGAGCAGTACTTC
>NA|TRBJ2-7|NA|TRBV4-1
CASSQESSFSSYEQYF
TGCGCCAGCAGCCAAGAGAGTTCGTTTAGCTCCTACGAGCAGTACTTC
>TRBD2|TRBJ2-1|NA|TRBV6-5
CASSYWTSGIGEQFF
TGTGCCAGCAGTTATTGGACTAGCGGGATAGGTGAGCAGTTCTTC
>NA|TRBJ1-3|NA|TRBV9
CASSVGVRGGGNTIYF
TGTGCCAGCAGCGTAGGGGTCAGGGGAGGTGGAAACACCATATATTTT
>NA|TRBJ2-4|NA|TRBV28
CASSFPEDIQYF
TGTGCCAGCAGTTTCCCTGAGGACATTCAGTACTTC
>NA|TRBJ2-7|NA|TRBV28
CASSDPDRAGLTSYEQYF
TGTGCCAGCAGTGACCCCGACCGAGCGGGCCTGACCTCCTACGAGCAGTACTTC
>TRBD1|TRBJ1-4|few|TRBV5-6
CASSVWDSLNEKLFF
TGTGCCAGCAGCGTATGGGACAGCCTTAATGAAAAACTGTTTTTT
>TRBD1|TRBJ2-1|few|TRBV27
CASSLSDRYNEQFF
TGTGCCAGCAGTTTATCGGACAGGTACAATGAGCAGTTCTTC
>NA|TRBJ1-4|NA|TRBV10-3
CAISEGMIEKLFF
TGTGCCATCAGTGAGGGGATGATTGAAAAACTGTTTTTT
>TRBD1|TRBJ2-1|NA|TRBV4-1
CASSQFGTGSDEQFF
TGCGCCAGCAGCCAATTCGGGACAGGCTCCGATGAGCAGTTCTTC